This T cell receptor (beta chain) originates from a study of cytomegalovirus exposure and HLA in healthy donors. General study findings and limits: A later analysis found first-cohort TCR clusters tended to co-occur in the 120 or so validation repertoires.

Profiled with immunoSEQ multiplex PCR; TCRdb holds only in-frame clones, not every one. This repertoire shows roughly 150,000 clones, around 86% found once; its top ten account for roughly 10%. Regarding this clone: As yet, its antigen is unknown.

Deletions cut 5 bases from V and 0 bases from J, with 9 bases between. CDR3 size: 15 residues. CDR1 and CDR2 from the germline V gene are SGHDT and YYEEEE. The clonotype was recovered from a man younger than 35 in good health and CMV-seropositive. The sequenced sample was PBMCs. The chain is built from TRBV5-6 and TRBJ2-6; D is unresolved. As DNA, the CDR3 is TGTGCCAGCAGGGTCGGGTACTCTGGGGCCAACGTCCTGACTTTC. Translation: CASRVGYSGANVLTF. Based on the CDR3 plus reference TRBV5-6 and TRBJ2-6, the full variable domain is DAGVTQSPTHLIKTRGQQVTLRCSPKSGHDTVSWYQQALGQGPQFIFQYYEEEERQRGNFPDRFSGHQFPNYSSELNVNALLLGDSALYLCASRVGYSGANVLTFGAGSRLTVL.